These 5 T cell receptor beta chains came from one sample sequenced in a study of T cell responses to AZD1222 COVID-19 vaccine (dated by TCRdb to the early 2020s). The meaning of the sample's time point label: about 28 days (+/-7) after the second vaccine dose. The library was generated by the immunoSEQ multiplex PCR assay. TCRdb took this table from immuneACCESS and kept in-frame rearrangements with V and J called. Such tables lack part of the clones; where checked against another copy, unresolved V genes explain under half of the gap, and the rest is unexplained. Within this sample are approximately 150,000 clones, with about 92% of them counted one time only. Around 0.98% of the sample is held by the ten biggest clonotypes. Source: peripheral blood, taken 28 days after the second AZD1222 dose. The receptor set was obtained from an adult who received the AZD1222 COVID-19 vaccine.

The gene calls are TRBV7-2 and TRBJ2-5; a weak D match, TRBD1 (5 bases). Trimming left V 3 bases short and J 0 bases short, with 11 bases between. Germline-derived CDR1 and CDR2 are SGHTA and FQGNSA. The CDR3 sequence is 15 residues long. The CDR3 DNA reads TGTGCCAGCAGCTTTACAGGTCGGCACCAAGAGACCCAGTACTTC. Protein: CASSFTGRHQETQYF. Looking up the rest from reference TRBV7-2 and TRBJ2-5 gives the full variable domain: GAGVSQSPSNKVTEKGKDVELRCDPISGHTALYWYRQSLGQGLEFLIYFQGNSAPDKSGLPSDRFSAERTGGSVSTLTIQRTQQEDSAVYLCASSFTGRHQETQYFGPGTRLLVL.

CDR3 sequence reads: CATSRNRYNEQFF. As DNA, the CDR3 is TGTGCCACCAGCAGGAACCGATACAATGAGCAGTTCTTC. The chain uses TRBV15 and TRBJ2-1; D not certain. CDR1 is LNHNV, CDR2 YYDKDF, per germline (reference sequence). The CDR3 length is 13 residues. With 3 bases removed from V and 4 bases from J, the gap between germline ends came to 7 bases.

This rearrangement joins TRBV19 to TRBJ1-5; D not certain. This CDR3 region has 13 residues. With 7 bases removed from V and 4 bases from J, the gap between germline ends came to 11 bases. The germline V gene encodes CDR1 LNHDA and CDR2 SQIVND (reference sequence). The chain's CDR3 is CASKRSTNQPQHF. The CDR3 DNA reads TGTGCCAGTAAGCGAAGTACGAATCAGCCCCAGCATTTT.

The chain carries TRBV5-8 and TRBJ1-1; D ambiguous. Trimming took 4 bases from V and 1 from J, leaving 11 bases between them. Germline loops: CDR1 SGHTS, CDR2 YDEGEE. This CDR3 contains 14 residues. CDR3 sequence reads: CASSPWITNTEAFF. The CDR3 nucleotides read TGTGCCAGCAGCCCTTGGATCACGAACACTGAAGCTTTCTTT.

The count of this clone is one. The chain combines TRBV5-1 with TRBJ1-1; 9 nucleotides align to TRBD1. The CDR3 has 15 residues. The V and J ends lost 4 bases and 3 bases, in that order; junction bases with no gene match: 7. The germline gives CDR1 SGHRS, CDR2 YFSETQ. DNA of the CDR3: TGCGCCAGCAGCCTCACAGGGGGCAAAGACACTGAAGCTTTCTTT. This encodes CASSLTGGKDTEAFF.